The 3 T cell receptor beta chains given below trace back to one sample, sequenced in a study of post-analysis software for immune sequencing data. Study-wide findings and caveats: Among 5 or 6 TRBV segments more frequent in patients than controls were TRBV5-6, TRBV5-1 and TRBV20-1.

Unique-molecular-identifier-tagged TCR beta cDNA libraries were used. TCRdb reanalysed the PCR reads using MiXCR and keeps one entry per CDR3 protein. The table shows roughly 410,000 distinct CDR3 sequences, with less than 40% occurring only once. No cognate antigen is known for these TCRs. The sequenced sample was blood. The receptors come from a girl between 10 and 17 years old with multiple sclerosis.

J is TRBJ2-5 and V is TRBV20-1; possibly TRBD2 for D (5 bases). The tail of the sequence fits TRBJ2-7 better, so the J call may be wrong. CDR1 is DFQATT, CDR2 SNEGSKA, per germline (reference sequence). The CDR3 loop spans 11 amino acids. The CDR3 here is CSANREYEQYF. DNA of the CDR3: TGCAGTGCCAATAGGGAGTACGAGCAGTACTTC.

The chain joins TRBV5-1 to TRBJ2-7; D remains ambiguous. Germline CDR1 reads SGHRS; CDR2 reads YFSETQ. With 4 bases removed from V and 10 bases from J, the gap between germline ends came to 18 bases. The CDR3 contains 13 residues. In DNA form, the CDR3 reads TGCGCCAGCAGCACCTCGGAGTGGGGAACCCAGTACTTC. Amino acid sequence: CASSTSEWGTQYF.

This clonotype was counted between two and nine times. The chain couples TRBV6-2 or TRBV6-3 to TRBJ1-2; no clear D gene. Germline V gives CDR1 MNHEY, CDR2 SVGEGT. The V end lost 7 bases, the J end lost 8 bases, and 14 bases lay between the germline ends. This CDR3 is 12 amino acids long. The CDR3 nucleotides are TGTGCCAGCACCCACGGGTCCGACGGCTACACCTTC. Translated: CASTHGSDGYTF.